This note documents a single TCR beta chain sequence. Its target antigen remains unknown. No much larger clonotype is one base removed from it; base qualities were not supplied. Via the germline V gene (reference sequence), CDR1 is SEHNR and CDR2 FQNEAQ. CDR3 length: 12 amino acids, cysteine to phenylalanine. The only DNA kept is the CDR3, 36 bases in frame from the first base. The germline V and J ends show losses of 5 bases and 7 bases respectively, and no gene match explains 5 bases of the junction. Sample time point, as interpreted from the label and publication: about a year on ibrutinib. For TCR beta library preparation, approximately 2 micrograms of genomic DNA were isolated from cryopreserved PBMCs. Longitudinal blood samples from CLL patients on ibrutinib monotherapy underwent high-throughput TCR beta sequencing. Patients were enrolled in a phase 2 open-label single-center ibrutinib monotherapy trial.

These data are taken from a study of cytotoxic CD8 clonotypes in ibrutinib-treated CLL (dated by TCRdb to the early 2020s). Turning to the overall study: In this cohort, approximately 15 patients were treatment-naive and fewer than 13 were relapsed/refractory, while about 18 had unmutated IGHV. Responses were partial in roughly 25 patients and complete in 2; after median approximately 66 months follow-up, some 15 stayed in remission and some twelve progressed. The response samples were drawn at a median of roughly eleven months into treatment, with a range of roughly 6 to 40 months. On average, each sample had roughly 260,000 productive templates and roughly 95,000 productive rearrangements. Of the 86 people in the trial, about 25 had longitudinal samples available. Cryopreserved peripheral blood mononuclear cells were obtained before treatment, at response, and at either sustained remission or disease progression. All remission and progressive disease samples were collected while patients were still receiving ibrutinib.

On a MiSeq, deep resolution sequencing aimed for a depth between 1 in 1 million and 1 in 200,000 T cells, with each clonotype covered approximately 10x on average. The immunoSEQ hsTCRB Kit was used to generate the TCR beta libraries. The authors processed their data as follows. Data were analyzed with ImmunoSEQ Data Assistant and ImmunoSEQ Analyzer, with V, D and J genes assigned per IMGT definitions. Clonality, which ranges from 0 to 1, was calculated by subtracting the normalized Shannon entropy of productive rearrangement frequencies from one. Only overrepresented clonotypes making up at least 0.05% of the repertoire of each patient were included in the public clonotype analysis. Repertoires from 10 to 15 age-matched healthy donors in immuneACCESS were used as clonality controls. Sourced from immuneACCESS, this table was stored by TCRdb with only in-frame sequences that have V and J called. A share of the clones is absent; for the studies checked, an unresolved V gene accounts for under half, and the remainder has no known explanation. Clone size and the V and J calls come from that table; the DNA yielded D and trimming. This sample has 130,000 or so clones in its table, and 77% of those were observed once. The top ten hold around 30% of the sample.

Overall study results and their limits: At baseline, clonality was higher than in age-matched healthy donors and showed a strong correlation with circulating CD8+ T-cell counts. An increase in clonality was observed at ibrutinib response, with clonality remaining stable during sustained remission and falling back toward baseline at progression. Public clonotypes were rare and either shrank or stayed stable during treatment, and the rise in clonality at ibrutinib response reflected expansion of private clonotypes. Sampling times were not matched between sustained-remission and progressing patients, and lymph node repertoires were not studied.

Sequencing was performed on PBMCs, taken after 12 months of ibrutinib treatment. The clonotype comes from a human donor with chronic lymphocytic leukemia. In this chain, TRBV7-9 is recombined with TRBJ2-7, with TRBD1 identical over 7 junction bases. The CDR3 reads as follows: CASSQGQNEQYF. The base sequence is TGTGCCAGCAGCCAGGGACAGAATGAGCAGTACTTC. Extended through the reference TRBV7-9 and TRBJ2-7 proteins, this CDR3 yields the full variable domain: DTGVSQNPRHKITKRGQNVTFRCDPISEHNRLYWYRQTLGQGPEFLTYFQNEAQLEKSRLLSDRFSAERPKGSFSTLEIQRTEQGDSAMYLCASSQGQNEQYFGPGTRLTVT.